This T cell receptor (beta chain) was retrieved from a study of cytomegalovirus exposure and HLA in healthy donors. The CDR3 runs 14 residues. Trimming cost V 8 bases and J 5 bases, with 19 bases left between them. The germline CDR1 and CDR2 sequences are PRHDT and FYEKMQ (reference sequence). Regarding this clone: Its target is not known.

Study findings and constraints: Analysis was carried out at a later point, and it linked a missense DCLRE1C variant to TCR beta V- and J-gene trimming. Three CMV-associated chains were confirmed in vitro to be specific for CMV antigens.

The PCR ran on 60 Vbeta and 13 Jbeta primers. Using immunoSEQ multiplex PCR, the repertoire was profiled, and TCRdb retains in-frame clones only, with some absent. The sample yields some 180,000 clones, 75% to 90% seen once. This chain joins TRBV13 and TRBJ2-7; TRBD1 is a possible D gene (6 bases). The sequence was obtained from a girl aged 5-17 years in good health and CMV-seropositive. The sequenced sample consisted of PBMCs. The CDR3 DNA follows: TGTGCCAGCGGGATACAGGGAAATTTTAACGAGCAGTACTTC. Amino acid sequence: CASGIQGNFNEQYF.